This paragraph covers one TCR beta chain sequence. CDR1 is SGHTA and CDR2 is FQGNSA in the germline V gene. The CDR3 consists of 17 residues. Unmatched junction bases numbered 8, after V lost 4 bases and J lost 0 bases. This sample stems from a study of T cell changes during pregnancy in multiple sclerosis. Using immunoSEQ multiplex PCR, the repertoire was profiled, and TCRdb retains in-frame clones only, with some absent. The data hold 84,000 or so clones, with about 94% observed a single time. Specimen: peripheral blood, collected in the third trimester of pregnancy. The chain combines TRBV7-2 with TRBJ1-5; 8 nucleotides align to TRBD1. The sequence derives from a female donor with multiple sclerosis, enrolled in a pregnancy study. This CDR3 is CASSSSGQAYSNQPQHF. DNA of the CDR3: TGTGCCAGCAGCTCCTCGGGACAGGCGTATAGCAATCAGCCCCAGCATTTT.